The 21 T cell receptor beta chains listed next were all sequenced from one sample in a study of vaccination effects on CD4 cells after COVID-19. Sequencing followed a ViraFEST assay step that expanded antigen-specific CD4+ T cells with viral peptide pools. Following culture for ten to eleven days, CD4+ T cells were isolated. Vaccination of participants consisted of two doses of either the BNT162b2 or mRNA-1273 vaccine. No antigen has been assigned to these receptors. This table comes from immunoSEQ multiplex PCR, and its TCRdb copy is limited to in-frame clones, with some not included. In the table there are 20,000 to 30,000 clones, around 63% of which are singletons. Sequenced here: CD4+ T cells from PBMCs cultured with SARS-CoV-2 spike peptides, sampled after COVID-19 vaccination. Receptors originate from a human donor who received a COVID-19 vaccine.

The V gene is TRBV6-1, the J gene TRBJ1-2, with a tentative D call TRBD1 (5 bases). Germline CDR1 is MNHNS and CDR2 is SASEGT. CDR3 length: 15 amino acids. The V and J ends lost 1 base and 5 bases respectively, with 14 bases between them. Here the CDR3 DNA reads TGTGCCAGCAGTGAAGAGGCAGGACACCTTTATGGCTACACCTTC. This gives the protein CASSEEAGHLYGYTF.

The CDR3 DNA reads TGTGCCAGCAGTGAACTGGGGGCTACGAACACCGGGGAGCTGTTTTTT. Translating gives CASSELGATNTGELFF. The chain is built from TRBV2 and TRBJ2-2; D may be TRBD1 (6 bases). This CDR3 spans 16 amino acids. Germline CDR1 and CDR2: SNHLY and FYNNEI. V was clipped by 2 bases and J by 0 bases, with 10 bases between them.

J is TRBJ2-1 and V is TRBV19; 11 nucleotides align to TRBD2. Germline CDR1 reads LNHDA; CDR2 reads SQIVND (reference sequence). V was clipped by 5 bases and J by 4 bases; unmatched bases: 1. This CDR3 is built from 14 residues. The CDR3 region is CASSWTSGYNEQFF. The DNA for the CDR3 is TGTGCCAGTAGTTGGACTAGCGGGTACAATGAGCAGTTCTTC.

This chain links TRBV2 with TRBJ1-6; the match to TRBD1 covers 8 bases. Germline CDR1 and CDR2: SNHLY and FYNNEI. V shed 3 bases and J 7 bases; nucleotides not matched to a gene: 8. CDR3 length: 16 amino acids. The CDR3: CASSDVTGAENSPLHF. As DNA, the CDR3 is TGTGCCAGCAGTGATGTGACAGGGGCGGAAAATTCACCCCTCCACTTT.

The rearrangement joins TRBV9 to TRBJ2-3, with TRBD2 identical over 12 bases. The CDR3 extends over 16 amino acids. Trimming at V came to 4 bases and at J to 2 bases, leaving 5 bases not matched to a gene. CDR1 is SGDLS and CDR2 is YYNGEE in the germline V gene. The CDR3 DNA follows: TGTGCCAGCAGCTCTTGGACTAGCGGGAACACAGATACGCAGTATTTT. It yields the protein CASSSWTSGNTDTQYF.

The rearrangement joins TRBV2 to TRBJ1-1; possibly TRBD1 for D (6 bases). The V gene's germline CDR1 is SNHLY and CDR2 FYNNEI. V lost 5 bases and J lost 7, with 14 bases in between. The CDR3 has 13 amino acids. CDR3 bases: TGTGCCAGCAGTAAGGCGGGGGGGCGTGAAGCTTTCTTT. Encoded protein: CASSKAGGREAFF.

The chain employs TRBV3-1 (or the pseudogene TRBV3-2) and TRBJ1-1; D not resolved. The V gene's germline CDR1 is LGHDT and CDR2 YNNKEL (reference sequence). This CDR3 is built from 14 residues. V dropped 4 bases and J dropped 1 base, with 10 bases sitting between them. CDR3 in DNA: TGTGCCAGCAGCCTCCCAAATCGGAACACTGAAGCTTTCTTT. Amino acids: CASSLPNRNTEAFF.

The V call is TRBV7-2, the J call TRBJ1-5; the D gene is possibly TRBD1 (6 bases). Germline V gives CDR1 SGHTA, CDR2 FQGNSA. CDR3 size: 17 residues. Trimming pared 1 base from V and 7 bases from J, leaving 20 bases between. The CDR3 region is CASSLVFRAGGGQPQHF. The DNA of the CDR3 is TGTGCCAGCAGCTTAGTTTTTCGTGCGGGGGGCGGACAGCCCCAGCATTTT.

V usage is TRBV6-1 and J usage is TRBJ2-2, with D possibly being TRBD2 (6 bases). This CDR3 spans 14 amino acids. V lost 2 bases and J lost 2, with 6 bases in between. Germline V lookup: CDR1 MNHNS, CDR2 SASEGT. The CDR3 DNA follows: TGTGCCAGCAGTGAAACTAGCAACACCGGGGAGCTGTTTTTT. Its translation: CASSETSNTGELFF.

The chain combines TRBV7-6 with TRBJ2-3; unclear D gene. The germline V and J ends were trimmed by 1 base and 0 bases, with 11 bases remaining between them. The CDR3 contains 16 residues. CDR1 is SGHVS, CDR2 FNYEAQ, per germline. The DNA of the CDR3 is TGTGCCAGCAGCTTAGGTTCCCGCTCTAGCACAGATACGCAGTATTTT. It is translated as CASSLGSRSSTDTQYF.

The genes are TRBV5-4 and TRBJ2-7; a weak D match, TRBD1 (6 bases). The CDR3 loop spans 11 amino acids. Germline values: CDR1 SGHNT, CDR2 YYREEE (reference sequence). Trimming cost V 2 bases and J 7 bases, with 7 bases left between them. The CDR3: CASSFGQEQYF. The CDR3 DNA reads TGTGCCAGCAGCTTTGGACAGGAGCAGTACTTC.

This clone was seen more than once but under ten times. The rearrangement joins TRBV5-4 to TRBJ2-2, with TRBD1 identical over 7 bases. The V segment lost 3 bases and the J segment 3 bases; nucleotides outside the gene matches: 8. This CDR3 has 16 residues. Germline V gene lookup returns CDR1 SGHNT and CDR2 YYREEE (reference sequence). CDR3: CASSSPGTDYTGELFF. The CDR3 bases are TGTGCCAGCAGCTCCCCCGGGACAGATTACACCGGGGAGCTGTTTTTT.

Only one count was recorded for this clone. The chain has TRBV6-5 and TRBJ1-1; the D is unclear. V was trimmed by 9 bases and J by 1 base, leaving 12 bases between them. Germline-derived CDR1 and CDR2 are MNHEY and SVGAGI. The CDR3 totals 13 residues. The CDR3 loop is CASRNQPNTEAFF. The CDR3 DNA sequence: TGTGCCAGTCGAAATCAGCCGAACACTGAAGCTTTCTTT.

The chain's CDR3 is CASSPTVAGGLKEQFF. DNA for the CDR3: TGTGCCAGCAGTCCGACCGTAGCGGGGGGGCTGAAGGAGCAGTTCTTC. The rearrangement joins TRBV2 to TRBJ2-1; 11 nucleotides line up with TRBD2. The CDR3 has 16 amino acids. Germline V gives CDR1 SNHLY, CDR2 FYNNEI. Trimming took 5 bases from V and 10 from J; bases not matched to a gene: 13.

This clone has only a few counts. The rearrangement uses TRBV4-1 and TRBJ1-1, with 9 bases lining up with TRBD1. V shed 4 bases and J 1 base; nucleotides not matched to a gene: 7. Germline loops: CDR1 MGHRA, CDR2 YSYEKL. This CDR3 contains 16 residues. CDR3 nucleotide sequence: TGCGCCAGCAGCCCAGGCTGGACAGGGGAGAACACTGAAGCTTTCTTT. Translated: CASSPGWTGENTEAFF.

The genes are TRBV6-5 and TRBJ2-4; possibly TRBD1 for D (6 bases). CDR3 length equals 14 residues. Germline loops: CDR1 MNHEY, CDR2 SVGAGI. Deletions cut 5 bases from V and 0 bases from J, with 8 bases between. The CDR3 region has the DNA TGTGCCAGCAGTCGCAGGGGAGCCAAAAACATTCAGTACTTC. Protein: CASSRRGAKNIQYF.

This clone was recorded once. This chain links TRBV5-5 with TRBJ1-2; D is ambiguous. Germline values: CDR1 SGHKS, CDR2 YYEKEE (reference sequence). The CDR3 spans 14 residues. Trimming removed 2 bases at V and 1 base at J, with 9 bases between. The CDR3 coding sequence is TGTGCCAGCAGCTTTTCGGAGGGTAACTATGGCTACACCTTC. Translating gives CASSFSEGNYGYTF. The complete variable domain, with remaining parts taken from reference TRBV5-5 and TRBJ1-2, reads DAGVTQSPTHLIKTRGQQVTLRCSPISGHKSVSWYQQVLGQGPQFIFQYYEKEERGRGNFPDRFSARQFPNYSSELNVNALLLGDSALYLCASSFSEGNYGYTFGSGTRLTVV.

This clone came up a few times. The chain links TRBV6-2 or TRBV6-3 to TRBJ1-6; 9 nucleotides line up with TRBD1. CDR3 size: 16 residues. The V segment lost 1 base and the J segment 7 bases; nucleotides outside the gene matches: 5. Germline V lookup: CDR1 MNHEY, CDR2 SVGEGT. The CDR3 region has the DNA TGTGCCAGCAGTTACTACGGGACAGGGAGGAATTCACCCCTCCACTTT. Translated: CASSYYGTGRNSPLHF.

J is TRBJ2-7 and V is TRBV6-1; no clear D gene. The germline V gene encodes CDR1 MNHNS and CDR2 SASEGT. V shed 5 bases and J shed 4 bases, with 12 bases lying between them. CDR3 size: 13 residues. CDR3 in DNA: TGTGCCAGCAGTTATCGGGTGGGGTACGAGCAGTACTTC. It is translated as CASSYRVGYEQYF.

This chain joins TRBV3-1 (or the pseudogene TRBV3-2) and TRBJ2-2, with D possibly being TRBD1 or TRBD2 (5 bases each). This CDR3 comprises 13 residues. Per germline, CDR1 LGHDT and CDR2 YNNKEL (reference sequence). V dropped 3 bases and J dropped 6 bases, with 8 bases sitting between them. In DNA, the CDR3 is TGTGCCAGCAGCCAGGGGGAGCCCGGGGAGCTGTTTTTT. Translation gives CASSQGEPGELFF.

This clone came up a few times. The chain recombines TRBV7-9 with TRBJ1-1; D uncertain. V was cut by 2 bases and J by 0 bases, with 7 bases left in between. Per germline, CDR1 SEHNR and CDR2 FQNEAQ (reference sequence). CDR3 length: 14 residues. The CDR3 region is CASSLTTLNTEAFF. CDR3 DNA sequence: TGTGCCAGCAGCTTAACGACACTGAACACTGAAGCTTTCTTT.